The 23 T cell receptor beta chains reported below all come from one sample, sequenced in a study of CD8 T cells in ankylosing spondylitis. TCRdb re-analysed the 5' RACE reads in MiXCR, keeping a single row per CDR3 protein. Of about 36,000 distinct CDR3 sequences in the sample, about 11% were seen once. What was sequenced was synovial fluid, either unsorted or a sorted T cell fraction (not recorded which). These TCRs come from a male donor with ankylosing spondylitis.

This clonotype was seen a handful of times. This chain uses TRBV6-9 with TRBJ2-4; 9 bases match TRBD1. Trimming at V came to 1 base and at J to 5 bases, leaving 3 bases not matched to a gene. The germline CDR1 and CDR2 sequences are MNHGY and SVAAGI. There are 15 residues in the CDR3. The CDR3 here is CASSYYRGRQNIQYF. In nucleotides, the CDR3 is TGTGCCAGCAGTTATTACAGGGGGCGGCAAAACATTCAGTACTTC.

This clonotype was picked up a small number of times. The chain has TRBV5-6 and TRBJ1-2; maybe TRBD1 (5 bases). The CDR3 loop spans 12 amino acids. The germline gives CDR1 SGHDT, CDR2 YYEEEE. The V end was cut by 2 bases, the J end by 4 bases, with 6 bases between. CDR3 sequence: CASSFGTYGYTF. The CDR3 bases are TGTGCCAGCAGCTTCGGGACCTATGGCTACACCTTC.

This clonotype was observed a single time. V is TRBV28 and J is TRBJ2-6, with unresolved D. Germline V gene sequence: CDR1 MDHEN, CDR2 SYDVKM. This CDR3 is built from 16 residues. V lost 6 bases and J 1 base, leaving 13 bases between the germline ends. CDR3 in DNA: TGTGCCAGCAGCCCCGAGGTCGGGTCTGGGGCCAACGTCCTGACTTTC. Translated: CASSPEVGSGANVLTF.

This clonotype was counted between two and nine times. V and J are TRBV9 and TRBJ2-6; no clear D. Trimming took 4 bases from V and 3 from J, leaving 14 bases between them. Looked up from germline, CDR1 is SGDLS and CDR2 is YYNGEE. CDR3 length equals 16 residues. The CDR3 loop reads CASSPLGGRGANVLTF. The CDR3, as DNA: TGTGCCAGCAGCCCCCTGGGCGGCCGTGGGGCCAACGTCCTGACTTTC. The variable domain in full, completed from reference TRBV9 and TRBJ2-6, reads DSGVTQTPKHLITATGQRVTLRCSPRSGDLSVYWYQQSLDQGLQFLIQYYNGEERAKGNILERFSAQQFPDLHSELNLSSLELGDSALYFCASSPLGGRGANVLTFGAGSRLTVL.

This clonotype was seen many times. CDR3 in amino acids: CASSLRSNEQFF. The CDR3 coding sequence is TGTGCCAGCAGCCTCAGAAGCAATGAGCAGTTCTTC. The J gene is TRBJ2-1, the V gene TRBV27; unclear D gene. Trimming pared 6 bases from V and 6 bases from J, leaving 9 bases between. Germline-derived CDR1 and CDR2 are MNHEY and SMNVEV (reference sequence). This CDR3 has 12 amino acids.

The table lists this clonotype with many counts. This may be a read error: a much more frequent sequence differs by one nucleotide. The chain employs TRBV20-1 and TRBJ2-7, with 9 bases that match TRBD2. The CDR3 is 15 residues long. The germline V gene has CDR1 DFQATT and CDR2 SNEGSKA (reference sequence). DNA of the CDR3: TGCAGTGTTAGAGATGGGGCGGGAGGGCCTAACGAGCAGTACTTC. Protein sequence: CSVRDGAGGPNEQYF.

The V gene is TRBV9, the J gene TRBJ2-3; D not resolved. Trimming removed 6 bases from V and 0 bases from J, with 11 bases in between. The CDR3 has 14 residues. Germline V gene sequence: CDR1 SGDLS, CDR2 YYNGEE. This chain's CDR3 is CASTFLSSTDTQYF. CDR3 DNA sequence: TGTGCCAGCACCTTCTTGTCTAGCACAGATACGCAGTATTTT.

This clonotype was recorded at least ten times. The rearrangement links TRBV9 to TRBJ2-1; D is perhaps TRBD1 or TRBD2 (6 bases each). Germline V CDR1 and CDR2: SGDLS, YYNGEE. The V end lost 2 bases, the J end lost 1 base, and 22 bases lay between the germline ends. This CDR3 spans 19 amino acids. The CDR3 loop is CASSVTRGVSGSSYNEQFF. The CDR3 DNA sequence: TGTGCCAGCAGCGTCACAAGGGGGGTTTCTGGGTCTTCCTACAATGAGCAGTTCTTC.

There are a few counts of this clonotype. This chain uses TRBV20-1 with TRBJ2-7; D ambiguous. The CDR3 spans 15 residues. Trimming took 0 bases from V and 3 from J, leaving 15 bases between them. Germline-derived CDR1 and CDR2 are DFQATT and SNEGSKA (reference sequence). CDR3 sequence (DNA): TGCAGTGCTAGAGATCTCACCTCATCAGGCTACGAGCAGTACTTC. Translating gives CSARDLTSSGYEQYF.

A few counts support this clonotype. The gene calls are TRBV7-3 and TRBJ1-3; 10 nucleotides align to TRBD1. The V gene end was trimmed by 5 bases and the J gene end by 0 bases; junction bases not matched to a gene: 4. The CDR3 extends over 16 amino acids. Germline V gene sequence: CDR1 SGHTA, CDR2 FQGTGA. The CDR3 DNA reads TGTGCCAGCAGCCTGACAGGGGGCAACTCTGGAAACACCATATATTTT. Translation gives CASSLTGGNSGNTIYF.

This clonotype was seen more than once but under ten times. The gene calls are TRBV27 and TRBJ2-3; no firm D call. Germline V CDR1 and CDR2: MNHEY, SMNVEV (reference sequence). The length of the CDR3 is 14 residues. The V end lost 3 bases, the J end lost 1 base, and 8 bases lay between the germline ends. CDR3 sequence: CASSFAGRTDTQYF. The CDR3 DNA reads TGTGCCAGCAGTTTCGCTGGACGCACAGATACGCAGTATTTT.

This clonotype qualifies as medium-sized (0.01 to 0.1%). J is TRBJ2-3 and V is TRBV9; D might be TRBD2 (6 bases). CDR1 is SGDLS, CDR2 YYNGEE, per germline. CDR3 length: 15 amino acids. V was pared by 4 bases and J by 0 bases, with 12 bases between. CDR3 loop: CASSLGLYSTDTQYF. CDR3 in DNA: TGTGCCAGCAGCCTGGGACTCTATAGCACAGATACGCAGTATTTT.

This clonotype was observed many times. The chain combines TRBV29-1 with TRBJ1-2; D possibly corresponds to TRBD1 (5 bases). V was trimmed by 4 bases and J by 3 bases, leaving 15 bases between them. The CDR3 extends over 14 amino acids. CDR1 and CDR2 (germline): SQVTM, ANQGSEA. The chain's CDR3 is CSVVFAGRDYGYTF. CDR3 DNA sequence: TGCAGCGTTGTTTTCGCAGGGAGGGACTATGGCTACACCTTC.

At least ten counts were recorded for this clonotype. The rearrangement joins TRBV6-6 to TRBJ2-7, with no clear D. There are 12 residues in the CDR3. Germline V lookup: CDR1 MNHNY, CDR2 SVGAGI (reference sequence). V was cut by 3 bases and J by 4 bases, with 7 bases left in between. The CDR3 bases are TGTGCCAGCAGTTATACGGCTTACGAGCAGTACTTC. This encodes CASSYTAYEQYF.

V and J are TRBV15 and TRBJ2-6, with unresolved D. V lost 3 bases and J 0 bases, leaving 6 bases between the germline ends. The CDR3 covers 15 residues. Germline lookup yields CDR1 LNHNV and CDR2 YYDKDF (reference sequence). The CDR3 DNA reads TGTGCCACCAGCAGTTTGGGCTCTGGGGCCAACGTCCTGACTTTC. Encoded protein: CATSSLGSGANVLTF.

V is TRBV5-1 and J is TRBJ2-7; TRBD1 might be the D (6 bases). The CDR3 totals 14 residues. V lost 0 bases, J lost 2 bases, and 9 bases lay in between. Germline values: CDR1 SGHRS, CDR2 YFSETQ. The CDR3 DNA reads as TGCGCCAGCAGCTTGGGGACAGAAACCTACGAGCAGTACTTC. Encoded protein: CASSLGTETYEQYF.

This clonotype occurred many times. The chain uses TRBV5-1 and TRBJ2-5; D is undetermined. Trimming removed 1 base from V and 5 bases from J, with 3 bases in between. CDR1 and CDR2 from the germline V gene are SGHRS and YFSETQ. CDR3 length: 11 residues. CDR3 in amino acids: CASSLWETQYF. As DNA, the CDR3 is TGCGCCAGCAGCTTGTGGGAGACCCAGTACTTC.

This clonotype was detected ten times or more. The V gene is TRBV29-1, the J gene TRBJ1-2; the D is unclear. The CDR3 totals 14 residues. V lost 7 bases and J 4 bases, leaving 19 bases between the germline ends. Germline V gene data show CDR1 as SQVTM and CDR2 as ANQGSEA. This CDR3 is CSAWTYMFPYGYTF. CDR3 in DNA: TGCAGCGCATGGACTTACATGTTCCCCTATGGCTACACCTTC.

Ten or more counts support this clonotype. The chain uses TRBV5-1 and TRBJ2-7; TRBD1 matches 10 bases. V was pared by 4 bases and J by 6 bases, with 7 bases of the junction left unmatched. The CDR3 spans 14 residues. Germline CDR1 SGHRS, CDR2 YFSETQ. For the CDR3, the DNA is TGCGCCAGCAGCGTCTGGGACAGGGGCGGCGAGCAGTACTTC. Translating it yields CASSVWDRGGEQYF.

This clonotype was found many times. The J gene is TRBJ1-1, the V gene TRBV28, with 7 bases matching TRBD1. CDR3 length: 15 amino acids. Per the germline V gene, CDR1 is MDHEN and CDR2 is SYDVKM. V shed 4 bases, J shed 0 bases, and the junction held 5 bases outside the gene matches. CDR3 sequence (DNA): TGTGCCAGCAGTTCCCACAGGGGTCTGAACACTGAAGCTTTCTTT. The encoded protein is CASSSHRGLNTEAFF.

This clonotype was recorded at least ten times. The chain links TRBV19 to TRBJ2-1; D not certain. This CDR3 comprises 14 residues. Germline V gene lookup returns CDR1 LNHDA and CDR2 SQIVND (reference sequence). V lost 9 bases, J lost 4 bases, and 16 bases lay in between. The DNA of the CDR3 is TGTGCCAGCACCCCCTGGACGGATTACAATGAGCAGTTCTTC. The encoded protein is CASTPWTDYNEQFF. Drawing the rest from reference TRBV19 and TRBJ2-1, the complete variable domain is DGGITQSPKYLFRKEGQNVTLSCEQNLNHDAMYWYRQDPGQGLRLIYYSQIVNDFQKGDIAEGYSVSREKKESFPLTVTSAQKNPTAFYLCASTPWTDYNEQFFGPGTRLTVL.

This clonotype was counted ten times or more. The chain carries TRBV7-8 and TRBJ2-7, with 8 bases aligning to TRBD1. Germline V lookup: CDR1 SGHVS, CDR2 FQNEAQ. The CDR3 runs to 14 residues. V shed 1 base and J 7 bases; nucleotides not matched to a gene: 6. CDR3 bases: TGTGCCAGCAGCTTAGGGCAGGGGGCGGAGGAGCAGTACTTC. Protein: CASSLGQGAEEQYF.

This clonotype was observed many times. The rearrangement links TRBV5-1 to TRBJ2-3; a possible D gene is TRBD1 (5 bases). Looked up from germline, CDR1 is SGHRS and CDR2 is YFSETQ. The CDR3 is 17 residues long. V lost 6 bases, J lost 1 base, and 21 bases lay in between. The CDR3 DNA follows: TGCGCCAGCAAACAAAAGCAGGGAACGGGTCGCACAGATACGCAGTATTTT. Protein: CASKQKQGTGRTDTQYF.